A selection of T cell receptor beta chains follows, all from one sample in a study of post-analysis software for immune sequencing data. A single record per CDR3 protein comes from TCRdb applying MiXCR to the PCR reads. The profile covers hundreds of thousands of distinct CDR3 sequences, with roughly two fifths appearing a single time and roughly 1.7% taken by the ten largest. The sequenced material came from blood. The receptors were sampled from a girl aged 10-17 years with multiple sclerosis. Each CDR3 is given with its conserved first and last residue. Each record gives: V gene, CDR3 protein.

TRBV12-3/TRBV12-4	CASSFVATGVYGYTF
TRBV7-6	CASSLEDPGLAGEQFF
TRBV6-1	CASSEALGAYGYTF
TRBV4-1	CASSLKIGINQPQHF
TRBV2	CASRDRGIEQYF
TRBV4-1	CASSQGPSGYNGQFF
TRBV29-1	CSVEPANTEAFF
TRBV11-3	CASSSQLAAMGETQYF
TRBV12-3/TRBV12-4	CASSPTGARGNQPQHF
TRBV11-2	CASSFGWAQETQYF
TRBV24-1	CATSDGGRPRDTQYF
TRBV27	CACSPALGLSLGPDTQYF
TRBV20-1	CSAWENTEAFF
TRBV12-3/TRBV12-4	CASSSTRGRTEETQYF
TRBV11-2	CASSWSGGTDTQYF
TRBV6-2/TRBV6-3	CASSHGTIAAFF
TRBV7-6	CASSLARLAGDNEQFF
TRBV5-1	CASSLFGDGKNIQYF
TRBV12-3/TRBV12-4	CASSLAASPPRYF
TRBV5-1	CASTRTGYGANVLTF
TRBV12-3/TRBV12-4	CASSQEVHTEAFF
TRBV6-5	CASSYLGSTDTQYF
TRBV20-1	CSAPRDPTQYF
TRBV12-3/TRBV12-4	CASTRGQGGYGYTF
TRBV9	CASSVDDRGYEQYF
TRBV7-9	CASRTDSGANVLTF
TRBV6-1	CASRLGTGSEKLFF
TRBV12-3/TRBV12-4	CASSLAFLMNTEAFF
TRBV7-8	CASTTGDGRQGFQYF
TRBV6-6	CASSHRGGAFGEQFF
TRBV29-1	CSVEDGWGPYNEQFF
TRBV12-3/TRBV12-4	CASRRQGVNYGYTF
TRBV29-1	CSVVRDRGKETQYF
TRBV4-2	CASSQDDGGAQEQYF
TRBV6-6	CASSLGSDTEAFF
TRBV6-2/TRBV6-3	CASQRAPYNEQFF
TRBV9	CASSVASGGIDYTQYF
TRBV12-3/TRBV12-4	CASSFGVGEQFF
TRBV7-9	CASSLAAGNEQFF